Here is one TCR beta chain with its context. Antigen specificity is unknown. Trimming stripped 6 bases from V and 3 bases from J, with 18 bases between. The CDR3 has 15 amino acids. Germline V CDR1 and CDR2: LNHDA, SQIVND (reference sequence). Here immunoSEQ multiplex PCR was the method, and the copy in TCRdb shows in-frame clones only, minus some. The repertoire holds fewer than 150,000 clones, with about 90% as singletons. This specimen belongs to a study of T cell responses to AZD1222 COVID-19 vaccine. Study-wide points: Most donors were white British, females outnumbered males, and clonal diversity was possibly underestimated. Spike was spanned by vaccine-associated CD4 TCRs, which were dominant at 160-218 and 743-854.

The clonotype comes from an adult who received the AZD1222 COVID-19 vaccine. The sample here was peripheral blood, taken 28 days after the second AZD1222 dose. J is TRBJ2-7 and V is TRBV19, with a tentative D call TRBD1 (6 bases). The CDR3 is CASSPYPGHNYEQYF. The CDR3 nucleotides read TGTGCCAGTAGCCCTTATCCGGGACATAACTACGAGCAGTACTTC.